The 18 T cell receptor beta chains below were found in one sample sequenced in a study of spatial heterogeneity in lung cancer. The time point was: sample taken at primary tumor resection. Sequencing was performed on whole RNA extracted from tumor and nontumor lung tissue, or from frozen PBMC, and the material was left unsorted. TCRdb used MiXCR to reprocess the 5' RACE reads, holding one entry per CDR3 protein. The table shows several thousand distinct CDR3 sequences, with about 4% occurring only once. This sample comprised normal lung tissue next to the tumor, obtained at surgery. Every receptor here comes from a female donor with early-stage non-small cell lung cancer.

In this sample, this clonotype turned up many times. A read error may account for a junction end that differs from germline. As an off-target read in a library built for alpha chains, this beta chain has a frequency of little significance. The CDR3 loop is CVSSPEVHRSSTDTQYF. As DNA, the CDR3 is TGTGTCAGCAGCCCTGAAGTTCACAGGAGTAGCACAGATACGCAGTATTTT. The chain couples TRBV5-4 to TRBJ2-3, with D possibly being TRBD1 (5 bases). Germline CDR1 is SGHNT and CDR2 is YYREEE (reference sequence). This CDR3 has 17 residues. Together with reference TRBV5-4 and TRBJ2-3, the CDR3 gives the full variable domain: ETGVTQSPTHLIKTRGQQVTLRCSSQSGHNTVSWYQQALGQGPQFIFQYYREEENGRGNFPPRFSGLQFPNYSSELNVNALELDDSALYLCVSSPEVHRSSTDTQYFGPGTRLTVL.

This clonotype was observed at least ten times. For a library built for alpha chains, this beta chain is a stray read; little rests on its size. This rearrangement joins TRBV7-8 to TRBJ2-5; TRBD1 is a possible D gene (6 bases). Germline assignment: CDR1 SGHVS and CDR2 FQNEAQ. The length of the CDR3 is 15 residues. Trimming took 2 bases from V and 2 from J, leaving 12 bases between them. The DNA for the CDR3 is TGTGCCAGCAGCTTACGTAGGACAGAGCAAGAGACCCAGTACTTC. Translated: CASSLRRTEQETQYF.

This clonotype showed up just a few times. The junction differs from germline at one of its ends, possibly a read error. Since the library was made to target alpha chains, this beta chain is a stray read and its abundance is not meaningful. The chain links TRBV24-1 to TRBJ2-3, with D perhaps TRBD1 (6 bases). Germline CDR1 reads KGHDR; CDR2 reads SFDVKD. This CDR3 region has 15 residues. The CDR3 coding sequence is TGTGCCACCAATGATCCCCGGGACAACACAGATACGCAGTATTTT. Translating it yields CATNDPRDNTDTQYF.

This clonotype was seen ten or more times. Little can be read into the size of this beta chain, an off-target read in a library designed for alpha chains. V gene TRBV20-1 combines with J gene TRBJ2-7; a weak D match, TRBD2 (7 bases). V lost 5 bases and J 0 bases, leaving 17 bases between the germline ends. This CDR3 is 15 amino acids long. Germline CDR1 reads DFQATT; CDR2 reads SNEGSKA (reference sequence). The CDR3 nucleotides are TGCAGTGCTGGACTTCCGGGGGGCCTCTCCTACGAGCAGTACTTC. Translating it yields CSAGLPGGLSYEQYF.

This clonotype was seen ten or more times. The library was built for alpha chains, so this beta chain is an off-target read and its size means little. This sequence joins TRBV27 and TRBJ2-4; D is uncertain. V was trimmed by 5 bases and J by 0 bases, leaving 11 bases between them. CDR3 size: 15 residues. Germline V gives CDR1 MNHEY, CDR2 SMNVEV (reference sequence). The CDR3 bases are TGTGCCAGCAGTATCGACCTACTAGCCAAAAACATTCAGTACTTC. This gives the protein CASSIDLLAKNIQYF.

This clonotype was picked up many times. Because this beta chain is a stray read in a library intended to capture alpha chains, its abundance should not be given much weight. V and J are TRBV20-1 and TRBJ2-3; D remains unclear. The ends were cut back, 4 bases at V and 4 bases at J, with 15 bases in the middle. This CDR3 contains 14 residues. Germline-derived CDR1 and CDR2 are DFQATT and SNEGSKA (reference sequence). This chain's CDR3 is CSAIRHGSADTQYF. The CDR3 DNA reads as TGCAGTGCTATCCGCCATGGATCGGCAGATACGCAGTATTTT.

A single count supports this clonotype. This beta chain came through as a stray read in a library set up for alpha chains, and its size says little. The CDR3 DNA reads TGTGCCAGCAGTTACAGGCCGGGGGGACGATCCTACGAGCAGTACTTC. It specifies CASSYRPGGRSYEQYF. This chain links TRBV6-5 with TRBJ2-7; TRBD2 matches at 7 bases. The V and J ends lost 2 bases and 1 base, in that order; junction bases with no gene match: 8. CDR1 is MNHEY, CDR2 SVGAGI, per germline. The CDR3 runs 16 residues.

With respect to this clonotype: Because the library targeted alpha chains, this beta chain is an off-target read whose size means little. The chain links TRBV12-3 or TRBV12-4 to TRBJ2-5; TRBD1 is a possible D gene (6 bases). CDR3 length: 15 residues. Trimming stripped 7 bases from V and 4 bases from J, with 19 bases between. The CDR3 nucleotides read TGTGCCAGCAACCGAGGACAGCCCACCGGAGAGACCCAGTACTTC. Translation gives CASNRGQPTGETQYF.

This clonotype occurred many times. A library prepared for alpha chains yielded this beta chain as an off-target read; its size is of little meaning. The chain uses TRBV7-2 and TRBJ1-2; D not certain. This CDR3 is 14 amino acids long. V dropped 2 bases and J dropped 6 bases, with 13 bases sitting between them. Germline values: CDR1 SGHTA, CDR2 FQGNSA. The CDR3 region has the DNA TGTGCCAGCAGCTTATCTAGGTCCCGTGATGGCTACACCTTC. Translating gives CASSLSRSRDGYTF. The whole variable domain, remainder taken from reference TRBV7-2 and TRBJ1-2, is GAGVSQSPSNKVTEKGKDVELRCDPISGHTALYWYRQSLGQGLEFLIYFQGNSAPDKSGLPSDRFSAERTGGSVSTLTIQRTQQEDSAVYLCASSLSRSRDGYTFGSGTRLTVV.

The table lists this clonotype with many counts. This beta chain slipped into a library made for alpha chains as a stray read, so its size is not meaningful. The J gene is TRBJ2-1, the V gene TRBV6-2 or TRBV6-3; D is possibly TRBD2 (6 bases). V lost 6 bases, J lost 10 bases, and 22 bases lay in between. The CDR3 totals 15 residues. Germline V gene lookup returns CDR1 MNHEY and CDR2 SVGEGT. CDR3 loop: CASRVPGGAGEEQFF. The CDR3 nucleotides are TGTGCCAGCAGAGTTCCAGGCGGGGCCGGGGAGGAGCAGTTCTTC.

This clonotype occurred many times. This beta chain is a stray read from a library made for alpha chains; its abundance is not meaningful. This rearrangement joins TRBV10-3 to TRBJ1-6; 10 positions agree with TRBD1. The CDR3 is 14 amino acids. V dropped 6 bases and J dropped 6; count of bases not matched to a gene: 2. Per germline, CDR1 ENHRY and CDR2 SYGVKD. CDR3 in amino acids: CAISRDRGNSPLHF. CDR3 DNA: TGTGCCATCAGCCGGGACAGGGGTAATTCACCCCTCCACTTT.

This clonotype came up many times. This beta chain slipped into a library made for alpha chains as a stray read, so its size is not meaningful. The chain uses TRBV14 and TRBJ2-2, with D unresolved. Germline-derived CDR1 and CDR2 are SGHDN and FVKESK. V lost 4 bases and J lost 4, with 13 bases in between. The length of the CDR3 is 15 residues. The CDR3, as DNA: TGTGCCAGCAGCCGCGGCGGAAGGGTCACCGGGGAGCTGTTTTTT. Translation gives CASSRGGRVTGELFF.

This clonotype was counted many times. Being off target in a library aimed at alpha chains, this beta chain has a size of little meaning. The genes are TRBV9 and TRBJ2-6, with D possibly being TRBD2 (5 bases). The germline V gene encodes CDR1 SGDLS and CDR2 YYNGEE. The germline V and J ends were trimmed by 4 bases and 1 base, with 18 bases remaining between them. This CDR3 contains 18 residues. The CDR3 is CASSQRTAPGSGANVLTF. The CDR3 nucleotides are TGTGCCAGCAGCCAGCGAACTGCCCCGGGGTCTGGGGCCAACGTCCTGACTTTC. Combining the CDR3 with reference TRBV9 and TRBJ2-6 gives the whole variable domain DSGVTQTPKHLITATGQRVTLRCSPRSGDLSVYWYQQSLDQGLQFLIQYYNGEERAKGNILERFSAQQFPDLHSELNLSSLELGDSALYFCASSQRTAPGSGANVLTFGAGSRLTVL.

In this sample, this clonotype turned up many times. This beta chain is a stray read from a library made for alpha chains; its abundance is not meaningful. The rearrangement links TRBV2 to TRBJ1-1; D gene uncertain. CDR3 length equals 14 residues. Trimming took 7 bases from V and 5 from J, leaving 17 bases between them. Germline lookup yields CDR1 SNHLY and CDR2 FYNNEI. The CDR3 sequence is CASIVRKGGTEAFF. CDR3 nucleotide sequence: TGTGCCAGCATAGTTCGAAAGGGAGGGACTGAAGCTTTCTTT.

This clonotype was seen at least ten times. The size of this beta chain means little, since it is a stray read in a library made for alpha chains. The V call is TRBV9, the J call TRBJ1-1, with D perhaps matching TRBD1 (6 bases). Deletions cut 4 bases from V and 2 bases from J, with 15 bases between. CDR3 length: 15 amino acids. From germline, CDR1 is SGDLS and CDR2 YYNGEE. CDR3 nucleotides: TGTGCCAGCAGCTTAGGGACATTAGGAAACACTGAAGCTTTCTTT. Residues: CASSLGTLGNTEAFF. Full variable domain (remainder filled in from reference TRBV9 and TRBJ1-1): DSGVTQTPKHLITATGQRVTLRCSPRSGDLSVYWYQQSLDQGLQFLIQYYNGEERAKGNILERFSAQQFPDLHSELNLSSLELGDSALYFCASSLGTLGNTEAFFGQGTRLTVV.

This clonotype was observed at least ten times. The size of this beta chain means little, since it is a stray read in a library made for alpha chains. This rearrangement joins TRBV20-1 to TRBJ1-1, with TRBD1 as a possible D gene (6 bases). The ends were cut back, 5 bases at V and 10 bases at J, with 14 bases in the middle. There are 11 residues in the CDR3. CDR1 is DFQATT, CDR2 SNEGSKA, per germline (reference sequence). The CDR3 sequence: CSAGWGGGAFF. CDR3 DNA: TGCAGTGCTGGATGGGGAGGGGGAGCTTTCTTT.

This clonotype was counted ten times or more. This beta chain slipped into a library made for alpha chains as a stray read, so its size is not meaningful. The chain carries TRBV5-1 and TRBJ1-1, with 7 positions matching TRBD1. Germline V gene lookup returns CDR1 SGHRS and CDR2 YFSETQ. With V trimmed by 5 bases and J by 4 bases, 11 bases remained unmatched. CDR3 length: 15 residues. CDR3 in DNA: TGCGCCAGCAGGGAGGGGGCCGTCAAGCTCACTGAAGCTTTCTTT. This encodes CASREGAVKLTEAFF.

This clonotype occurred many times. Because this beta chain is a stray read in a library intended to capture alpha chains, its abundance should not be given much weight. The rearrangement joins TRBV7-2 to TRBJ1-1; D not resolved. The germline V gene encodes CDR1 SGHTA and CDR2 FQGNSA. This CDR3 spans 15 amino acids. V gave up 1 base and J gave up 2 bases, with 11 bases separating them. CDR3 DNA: TGTGCCAGCAGCTTAGGTGGAGGGCCCAACACTGAAGCTTTCTTT. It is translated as CASSLGGGPNTEAFF.